This T cell receptor (beta chain) was sequenced for a study of blood T cell repertoires in COVID-19 (dated by TCRdb to the early 2020s). With regard to the full study: Collaborator samples came from the United States, Italy and Spain and covered acute and convalescent phases of COVID-19. The material from the prospective study consisted of cDNA or gDNA derived from T cells, B-cell-depleted T cells, or PBMCs. Subjects who had been exposed to COVID-19, were actively infected with it, or had recovered from it provided the deeply sampled blood TCRbeta repertoires that made up the dataset. A freely available public database, intended as a resource for researchers studying the immune response to SARS-CoV-2, is where the repertoires were released. The samples were drawn from two sources: the first 160 participants of the ongoing ImmuneRACE study, and 1,000 to 1,500 subjects contributed by 6 global collaborators. The sample metadata nearly always contained a de-identified subject ID, COVID-19 status, age in years and sex. HLA class I and class II types, where available, came from metadata supplied by the sample provider rather than from assay-based typing.

The CDR3 spans 15 residues, from the cysteine through the phenylalanine. This entry keeps only the CDR3 DNA: 45 bases, framed from base 1. V sheds 3 bases and J sheds 0 bases, leaving 9 bases between their ends. CDR1 and CDR2, per the germline V gene, are SGHRS and YFSETQ. In Seattle, one collaborating source enrolled patients while the infection was active and tracked those patients longitudinally over the course of disease. The collaborating institutions used their own protocols to collect whole blood in K2EDTA tubes. For TCRbeta analysis, collaborators shipped samples as frozen whole blood, isolated PBMCs, or DNA extracted from either of those sample types. The immunoSEQ Assay, a bias-controlled multiplex PCR, was used to amplify TCRbeta CDR3 regions from genomic DNA. The authors' pipeline ran thus. Within the assay, amplification of reference gene primers was used to estimate how many nucleated cells each sample contained. To quantify the absolute abundance of each unique TCRbeta CDR3 rearrangement, sequence reads were collapsed and filtered. For each sample, productive Simpson clonality was calculated by taking the square root of Simpson's diversity index across productive rearrangements. Entries here come from immuneACCESS through TCRdb and include only in-frame sequences with V and J called. Some clones fail to appear in such tables; in the studies checked, an unresolved V gene covers under half of the shortfall, and the cause of the remainder is unknown. That table is the source of V, J and clone size, and D and trimming were worked out from the DNA. The sample profile shows 150,000 to 200,000 clones; less than 90% of them were found once. The top ten constitute around 8% of the sample.

Concerning this clone: Its antigen specificity is not known. The input lacks base qualities; no much larger clone sits a single base away.

The research as a whole found: The amount of clinical and demographic metadata varied by source and participant and was provided uncurated.

Recombination joined TRBV5-1 with TRBJ1-4; TRBD1 is perhaps the D gene, given 5 matching bases. Sequences were obtained from peripheral blood. This sequence originates from a woman between 65 and 79 years old with COVID-19, enrolled during active disease. The CDR3 region has the sequence CASSSGTPTNEKLFF. The nucleotide sequence reads TGCGCCAGCAGCTCGGGGACTCCAACTAATGAAAAACTGTTTTTT.